These T cell receptor beta chains were read from a single sample in a study of blood T cell repertoires in COVID-19. Generated by immunoSEQ multiplex PCR, the TCRdb table keeps only in-frame clones and is missing some. The sample contains around 130,000 clones, about 83% of which appear only once. Source material: peripheral blood. These receptors originate from a human donor in a cohort sampled during active COVID-19. Each CDR3 is given with its conserved first and last residue. The D gene is left open where the match is weak. Where a row states a size, it is once, few, many or the class of an expanded clone; other rows omit it.

V gene	D gene	clone size	J gene	CDR3 protein	CDR3 DNA
TRBV7-9	TRBD1	-	TRBJ1-6	CASSLGTGRSSYNSPLHF	TGTGCCAGCAGCTTAGGGACAGGACGAAGCTCCTATAATTCACCCCTCCACTTT
TRBV5-6	-	-	TRBJ1-2	CASSRDTNYGYTF	TGTGCCAGCAGCCGGGACACTAACTATGGCTACACCTTC
TRBV5-1	TRBD1	once	TRBJ1-1	CASSPPDRVTEAFF	TGCGCCAGCAGCCCACCAGACAGGGTTACTGAAGCTTTCTTT
TRBV13	-	-	TRBJ1-3	CASSQTGWNTIYF	TGTGCCAGCAGCCAAACAGGGTGGAACACCATATATTTT
TRBV3-1/TRBV3-2	-	-	TRBJ1-1	CASSQAGVEAFF	TGTGCCAGCAGCCAAGCGGGGGTCGAAGCTTTCTTT
TRBV6-1	-	-	TRBJ1-2	CASSEAHLGRYGYTF	TGTGCCAGCAGTGAAGCGCATCTAGGGAGGTACGGCTACACCTTC
TRBV10-3	TRBD1	-	TRBJ2-6	CAISRQTGTGANVLTF	TGTGCCATCAGTAGACAGACAGGGACTGGGGCCAACGTCCTGACTTTC
TRBV19	-	-	TRBJ1-1	CASSALGGETEAFF	TGTGCCAGTAGTGCCCTGGGGGGGGAGACTGAAGCTTTCTTT
TRBV11-2	TRBD1	-	TRBJ2-1	CASSFEPGQVYNEQFF	TGTGCCAGCAGCTTCGAACCGGGACAGGTCTACAATGAGCAGTTCTTC
TRBV7-2	TRBD2	-	TRBJ2-3	CASSPWTSDTDTQYF	TGTGCCAGCAGCCCCTGGACTAGCGATACAGATACGCAGTATTTT
TRBV30	-	-	TRBJ2-1	CAWNPGPLGDYNEQFF	TGTGCCTGGAACCCCGGCCCCTTAGGGGACTACAATGAGCAGTTCTTC
TRBV2	TRBD2	-	TRBJ2-3	CASSEVPSGGAGTQYF	TGTGCCAGCAGTGAAGTACCTAGCGGGGGGGCCGGTACGCAGTATTTT
TRBV5-1	-	-	TRBJ2-3	CASSRDWGDTQYF	TGCGCCAGCAGCCGGGACTGGGGGGATACGCAGTATTTT
TRBV11-2	-	-	TRBJ1-2	CASSLGNIANYGYTF	TGTGCCAGCAGCTTAGGTAACATTGCTAACTATGGCTACACCTTC
TRBV2	-	few	TRBJ1-1	CASSDLPPGLGTEAFF	TGTGCCAGCAGTGACCTACCCCCGGGACTAGGAACTGAAGCTTTCTTT
TRBV5-1	-	once	TRBJ2-5	CASSLLQTGSGETQYF	TGCGCCAGCAGCTTGTTGCAGACAGGATCGGGGGAGACCCAGTACTTC
TRBV5-1	-	-	TRBJ2-2	CASSPRQDPGELFF	TGCGCCAGCAGCCCGCGACAGGATCCCGGGGAGCTGTTTTTT
TRBV3-1/TRBV3-2	-	-	TRBJ1-1	CASSQSGTPQEKAFF	TGTGCCAGCAGCCAAAGTGGGACACCTCAAGAAAAAGCTTTCTTT
TRBV18	TRBD2	-	TRBJ2-5	CASSTSVKETQYF	TGTGCCAGCTCGACTAGCGTCAAAGAGACCCAGTACTTC
TRBV28	-	few	TRBJ2-4	CASSLSAKSIQYF	TGTGCCAGCAGTTTGTCTGCCAAGAGCATTCAGTACTTC
TRBV3-1/TRBV3-2	-	-	TRBJ2-1	CASSPFTPGEQFF	TGTGCCAGCAGCCCTTTCACCCCGGGTGAGCAGTTCTTC
TRBV18	TRBD1	-	TRBJ1-1	CASSLTPQGAVNTEAFF	TGTGCCAGCTCACTAACGCCACAGGGGGCTGTGAACACTGAAGCTTTCTTT
TRBV5-6	-	few	TRBJ1-2	CASSFGGTRDGYTF	TGTGCCAGCAGCTTTGGCGGGACGCGGGATGGCTACACCTTC
TRBV30	TRBD1	-	TRBJ1-1	CAWSVRRRTGGEAFF	TGTGCCTGGAGTGTACGACGGCGGACAGGCGGTGAAGCTTTCTTT
TRBV9	TRBD2	-	TRBJ2-2	CASSVELAGTGELFF	TGTGCCAGCAGCGTAGAACTAGCGGGGACCGGGGAGCTGTTTTTT
TRBV11-3	-	once	TRBJ2-1	CASPRFGDTYNEQFF	TGTGCCAGCCCGCGCTTCGGGGACACCTACAATGAGCAGTTCTTC
TRBV29-1	TRBD1	few	TRBJ1-5	CSVRWGQGSNQPQHF	TGCAGCGTTCGATGGGGACAGGGAAGCAATCAGCCCCAGCATTTT
TRBV12-5	-	few	TRBJ1-1	CASGPGQSNTEAFF	TGTGCTAGTGGTCCGGGACAATCGAACACTGAAGCTTTCTTT
TRBV15	TRBD2	-	TRBJ2-2	CATSRVPQASGANTGELFF	TGTGCCACCAGCAGAGTCCCCCAGGCTAGCGGGGCGAACACCGGGGAGCTGTTTTTT
TRBV3-1/TRBV3-2	-	-	TRBJ1-1	CASSHGAQAFF	TGTGCCAGCAGCCATGGGGCGCAGGCTTTCTTT
TRBV10-1	TRBD1	-	TRBJ1-1	CASSADHDRATEAFF	TGCGCCAGCAGTGCCGACCATGACAGGGCCACTGAAGCTTTCTTT
TRBV5-1	TRBD1	-	TRBJ2-7	CASSGQGQGYGEQYF	TGCGCCAGCAGCGGCCAGGGACAGGGATACGGCGAGCAGTACTTC
TRBV5-6	TRBD1	-	TRBJ1-5	CASSRQGSGQPQHF	TGTGCCAGCAGCCGACAGGGATCGGGTCAGCCCCAGCATTTT
TRBV5-1	TRBD2	-	TRBJ2-1	CASSLWTSGGSYNEQFF	TGCGCCAGCAGCTTGTGGACTAGCGGGGGTTCCTACAATGAGCAGTTCTTC
TRBV13	-	few	TRBJ1-1	CASSLGGNTEAFF	TGTGCCAGCAGCTTGGGGGGGAACACTGAAGCTTTCTTT
TRBV20-1	-	-	TRBJ1-4	CSASRGSEEKLFF	TGCAGTGCTAGTAGGGGGTCGGAGGAAAAACTGTTTTTT
TRBV7-2	TRBD1	-	TRBJ1-1	CASSLDRLNTEAFF	TGTGCCAGCAGCCTGGACAGGTTGAACACTGAAGCTTTCTTT
TRBV4-1	-	-	TRBJ2-5	CASSQKFQGPETQYF	TGCGCCAGCAGCCAGAAATTTCAGGGCCCTGAGACCCAGTACTTC
TRBV11-2	-	-	TRBJ2-3	CASRLRPDTDTQYF	TGTGCCAGCCGACTGAGGCCCGACACAGATACGCAGTATTTT
TRBV10-3	TRBD1	-	TRBJ2-7	CATKGRGQDEQYF	TGTGCCACCAAAGGCAGGGGGCAGGACGAGCAGTACTTC
TRBV9	TRBD1	-	TRBJ2-5	CASSGGQGAEETQYF	TGTGCCAGCAGCGGGGGACAGGGGGCGGAAGAGACCCAGTACTTC